These 20 T cell receptor beta chains were sequenced from one sample in a study of blood T cell repertoires in COVID-19. Clones were sequenced by immunoSEQ multiplex PCR, and TCRdb holds only the in-frame ones, with some missing. This sample has 100,000 or so clones, with approximately 81% found just once. Sequenced: peripheral blood. These receptors were obtained from a woman between 70 and 85 years old with active or convalescent COVID-19.

This clone showed up just a few times. The genes are TRBV7-2 and TRBJ1-5, with D perhaps TRBD1 (5 bases). Germline V lookup: CDR1 SGHTA, CDR2 FQGNSA. This CDR3 region has 14 residues. V gave up 1 base and J gave up 6 bases, with 10 bases separating them. CDR3 DNA: TGTGCCAGCAGCTTAGTAGGGGAACGTCAGCCCCAGCATTTT. Translation: CASSLVGERQPQHF.

The J gene is TRBJ2-2, the V gene TRBV7-3; D possibly corresponds to TRBD2 (5 bases). Germline CDR1 SGHTA, CDR2 FQGTGA. The CDR3 contains 14 residues. V was clipped by 5 bases and J by 6 bases, with 13 bases between them. The CDR3, as DNA: TGTGCCAGCAGCCTGACTAAGAAAGCCGGGGAGCTGTTTTTT. Its protein is CASSLTKKAGELFF. Full variable domain (outside the CDR3, taken from reference TRBV7-3 and TRBJ2-2): GAGVSQTPSNKVTEKGKYVELRCDPISGHTALYWYRQSLGQGPEFLIYFQGTGAADDSGLPNDRFFAVRPEGSVSTLKIQRTERGDSAVYLCASSLTKKAGELFFGEGSRLTVL.

This clone has a handful of counts. V usage is TRBV11-2 and J usage is TRBJ1-5, with D hard to call. The ends were cut back, 1 base at V and 4 bases at J, with 5 bases in the middle. Germline V gene sequence: CDR1 SGHAT, CDR2 FQNNGV. This CDR3 has 13 amino acids. The CDR3, as DNA: TGTGCCAGCAGCTTAGCCCCGAATCAGCCCCAGCATTTT. Its protein is CASSLAPNQPQHF.

V usage is TRBV7-6 and J usage is TRBJ2-1; a weak D match, TRBD2 (5 bases). The V end was cut by 1 base, the J end by 0 bases, with 16 bases between. This CDR3 is built from 18 residues. Germline V gives CDR1 SGHVS, CDR2 FNYEAQ. DNA for the CDR3: TGTGCCAGCAGCTTAGGGACTGGGGAGATCAGCTCCTACAATGAGCAGTTCTTC. Translation gives CASSLGTGEISSYNEQFF.

CDR3 amino acids: CASSYARESSYNEQFF. The CDR3 DNA reads TGTGCCAGCAGTTACGCGCGGGAGAGCTCCTACAATGAGCAGTTCTTC. The chain employs TRBV6-5 and TRBJ2-1; 7 nucleotides line up with TRBD2. Germline V gene data show CDR1 as MNHEY and CDR2 as SVGAGI. The V segment lost 2 bases and the J segment 0 bases; nucleotides outside the gene matches: 4. CDR3 length: 16 amino acids.

The rearrangement links TRBV28 to TRBJ1-2; D not certain. Between the trimmed V and J ends, which lost 7 bases and 7 bases, there was a span of 10 bases. The CDR3 contains 11 residues. Germline CDR1 reads MDHEN; CDR2 reads SYDVKM. The CDR3 spells CASNGIGGYTF. The CDR3 nucleotides read TGTGCCAGCAACGGGATTGGTGGCTACACCTTC.

The chain combines TRBV20-1 with TRBJ2-7; D is ambiguous. The V gene lost 3 bases and the J gene lost 9 bases, with 9 bases spanning the gap. The CDR3 spans 10 residues. CDR1 and CDR2 from the germline V gene are DFQATT and SNEGSKA (reference sequence). This CDR3 reads CSASSGRQYF. The CDR3 nucleotides read TGCAGTGCTAGTTCGGGTAGGCAGTACTTC.

The genes are TRBV28 and TRBJ1-4, with D tentatively TRBD1 (6 bases). V shed 3 bases and J shed 7 bases, with 15 bases lying between them. Germline V gene sequence: CDR1 MDHEN, CDR2 SYDVKM. The CDR3 covers 15 residues. In DNA form, the CDR3 reads TGTGCCAGCAGTTTGAGGGGGTCGCAGAGTGAAAAACTGTTTTTT. This gives the protein CASSLRGSQSEKLFF.

The J gene is TRBJ1-2, the V gene TRBV21-1; the table's TRBD1 call for D was not verified on the DNA. TRBV21-1 is classified as a pseudogene. CDR3 length equals 13 residues. The CDR3 DNA reads TGTGCCAGCAGCAATGGGCAAACTCCCCCCTACACCTTC. Amino acids: CASSNGQTPPYTF.

The V gene is TRBV7-9, the J gene TRBJ1-1; D not resolved. Deletions cut 3 bases from V and 0 bases from J, with 8 bases between. This CDR3 spans 14 amino acids. Germline CDR1 reads SEHNR; CDR2 reads FQNEAQ (reference sequence). This CDR3 reads CASSLYGMNTEAFF. CDR3 bases: TGTGCCAGCAGCTTGTACGGGATGAACACTGAAGCTTTCTTT. Combining the CDR3 with reference TRBV7-9 and TRBJ1-1 gives the whole variable domain DTGVSQNPRHKITKRGQNVTFRCDPISEHNRLYWYRQTLGQGPEFLTYFQNEAQLEKSRLLSDRFSAERPKGSFSTLEIQRTEQGDSAMYLCASSLYGMNTEAFFGQGTRLTVV.

V gene TRBV24-1 combines with J gene TRBJ1-2, with 8 bases lining up with TRBD1. From germline, CDR1 is KGHDR and CDR2 SFDVKD. The CDR3 totals 15 residues. V gave up 3 bases and J gave up 4 bases; unmatched junction bases: 6. DNA for the CDR3: TGTGCCACCAGTGATACCAGACAGGGGTTCTATGGCTACACCTTC. Translated, it gives CATSDTRQGFYGYTF.

Details on this clone: The sample has other DNA sequences that encode this CDR3 too. The chain carries TRBV5-6 and TRBJ2-6, with unresolved D. Trimming removed 0 bases at V and 1 base at J, with 5 bases between. Per the germline V gene, CDR1 is SGHDT and CDR2 is YYEEEE. The CDR3 spans 15 residues. This CDR3 reads CASSLGRSGANVLTF. Here the CDR3 DNA reads TGTGCCAGCAGCTTGGGTCGTTCTGGGGCCAACGTCCTGACTTTC.

This rearrangement joins TRBV5-8 to TRBJ2-6, with D unresolved. CDR1 SGHTS and CDR2 YDEGEE come from the germline V gene. The ends were cut back, 0 bases at V and 8 bases at J, with 18 bases in the middle. The CDR3 extends over 17 amino acids. DNA for the CDR3: TGTGCCAGCAGCTTGGATCAGGTGGCCATTATTACCAACGTCCTGACTTTC. It is translated as CASSLDQVAIITNVLTF. Drawing the rest from reference TRBV5-8 and TRBJ2-6, the complete variable domain is EAGVTQSPTHLIKTRGQQATLRCSPISGHTSVYWYQQALGLGLQFLLWYDEGEERNRGNFPPRFSGRQFPNYSSELNVNALELEDSALYLCASSLDQVAIITNVLTFGAGSRLTVL.

CDR3 region: CASSLASSGVETQYF. DNA for the CDR3: TGTGCCAGCAGCTTAGCGAGCAGTGGAGTGGAGACCCAGTACTTC. The chain recombines TRBV7-9 with TRBJ2-5; D unresolved. This CDR3 has 15 amino acids. Trimming stripped 0 bases from V and 5 bases from J, with 13 bases between. CDR1 and CDR2 (germline): SEHNR, FQNEAQ (reference sequence).

The rearrangement links TRBV6-5 to TRBJ1-4; D gene ambiguous. CDR3 size: 14 residues. V shed 5 bases and J shed 6 bases, with 13 bases lying between them. Germline-derived CDR1 and CDR2 are MNHEY and SVGAGI. The CDR3 sequence: CASSPGITDEKLFF. The CDR3 bases are TGTGCCAGCAGTCCGGGGATTACTGATGAAAAACTGTTTTTT.

This chain joins TRBV18 and TRBJ2-7; possibly TRBD1 for D (5 bases). CDR3 length: 14 residues. Germline V lookup: CDR1 KGHSH, CDR2 LQKENI. The V end lost 6 bases, the J end lost 0 bases, and 12 bases lay between the germline ends. CDR3 coding DNA: TGTGCCAGCTCGCCCCTCGACAGCTCCTACGAGCAGTACTTC. It codes for CASSPLDSSYEQYF.

The J gene is TRBJ2-5, the V gene TRBV30; D possibly corresponds to TRBD2 (6 bases). The CDR3 spans 15 residues. V lost 3 bases and J 5 bases, leaving 19 bases between the germline ends. The germline V gene encodes CDR1 GTSNPN and CDR2 SVGIG (reference sequence). The CDR3 DNA follows: TGTGCCTGGAGCCCTGGGGGAGGAAGGAAGGAGACCCAGTACTTC. This translates into CAWSPGGGRKETQYF.

The gene calls are TRBV7-6 and TRBJ1-6; D not certain. From germline, CDR1 is SGHVS and CDR2 FNYEAQ. The CDR3 loop spans 15 amino acids. V lost 5 bases and J lost 10, with 18 bases in between. The CDR3 here is CASSPSPQPESPLHF. CDR3 nucleotide sequence: TGTGCCAGCAGCCCTAGCCCCCAACCGGAATCACCCCTCCACTTT.

J is TRBJ1-5 and V is TRBV18; TRBD1 aligns across 9 bases. This CDR3 is built from 14 residues. Germline-derived CDR1 and CDR2 are KGHSH and LQKENI. Losses at the gene ends were 6 bases for V and 6 bases for J; bases not matched to a gene: 6. CDR3 sequence: CASSQTGGGQPQHF. The CDR3 bases are TGTGCCAGCTCTCAGACAGGGGGAGGTCAGCCCCAGCATTTT.

The rearrangement links TRBV5-6 to TRBJ2-6, with D perhaps matching TRBD1 (6 bases). Germline CDR1 and CDR2: SGHDT and YYEEEE. The CDR3 totals 17 residues. The V end lost 0 bases, the J end lost 4 bases, and 14 bases lay between the germline ends. For the CDR3, the DNA is TGTGCCAGCAGCTTGGTCGGCCAGGGGCAAGGGGCCAACGTCCTGACTTTC. Translated: CASSLVGQGQGANVLTF. Full variable domain (rest looked up from reference TRBV5-6 and TRBJ2-6): DAGVTQSPTHLIKTRGQQVTLRCSPKSGHDTVSWYQQALGQGPQFIFQYYEEEERQRGNFPDRFSGHQFPNYSSELNVNALLLGDSALYLCASSLVGQGQGANVLTFGAGSRLTVL.